This T cell receptor beta chain was profiled in a study of blood T cells in healthy people across ages. Alongside a J-beta primer mix, a sample-barcoded 5' primer served in a second PCR lasting about 7 to 11 cycles. Every single cDNA molecule received a tag from a template-switch adaptor with 12 random nucleotides. Any given sample supplied a minimum of 2.5 million CDR3-containing paired-end reads. MiXCR, applied by TCRdb to the 5' RACE reads, yields one record per CDR3 protein. Of over a million distinct CDR3 sequences listed, 42% were seen once; the top ten hold roughly 8.2%. V lost 1 base, J lost 4 bases, and 13 bases lay in between. The CDR3 extends over 15 amino acids. CDR1 and CDR2 (germline): SGHVS, FQNEAQ. A word on this clonotype: Its antigen is currently unknown.

General study points: PBMCs went unsorted, and a conclusive naive versus antigen-experienced comparison was therefore prevented. A roughly linear age-dependent decrease characterized TCR beta diversity per million T cells.

The sequenced sample was blood. The chain joins TRBV7-8 to TRBJ1-2; D is undetermined. The source is a woman in her late teens or twenties in good health. DNA of the CDR3: TGTGCCAGCAGCTTAGTCGGGCGATCAGGCTATGGCTACACCTTC. It specifies CASSLVGRSGYGYTF.